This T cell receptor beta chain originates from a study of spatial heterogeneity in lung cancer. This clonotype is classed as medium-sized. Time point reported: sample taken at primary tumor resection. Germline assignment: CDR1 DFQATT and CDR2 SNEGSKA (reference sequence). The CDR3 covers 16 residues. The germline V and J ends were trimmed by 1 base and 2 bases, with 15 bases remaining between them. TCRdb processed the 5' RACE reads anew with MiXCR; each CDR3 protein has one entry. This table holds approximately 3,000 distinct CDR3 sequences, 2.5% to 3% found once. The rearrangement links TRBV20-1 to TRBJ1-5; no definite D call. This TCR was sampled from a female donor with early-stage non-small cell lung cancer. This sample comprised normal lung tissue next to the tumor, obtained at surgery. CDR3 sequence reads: CSARGSVGVGNQPQHF. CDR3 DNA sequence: TGCAGTGCTAGAGGTTCGGTCGGGGTTGGCAATCAGCCCCAGCATTTT.